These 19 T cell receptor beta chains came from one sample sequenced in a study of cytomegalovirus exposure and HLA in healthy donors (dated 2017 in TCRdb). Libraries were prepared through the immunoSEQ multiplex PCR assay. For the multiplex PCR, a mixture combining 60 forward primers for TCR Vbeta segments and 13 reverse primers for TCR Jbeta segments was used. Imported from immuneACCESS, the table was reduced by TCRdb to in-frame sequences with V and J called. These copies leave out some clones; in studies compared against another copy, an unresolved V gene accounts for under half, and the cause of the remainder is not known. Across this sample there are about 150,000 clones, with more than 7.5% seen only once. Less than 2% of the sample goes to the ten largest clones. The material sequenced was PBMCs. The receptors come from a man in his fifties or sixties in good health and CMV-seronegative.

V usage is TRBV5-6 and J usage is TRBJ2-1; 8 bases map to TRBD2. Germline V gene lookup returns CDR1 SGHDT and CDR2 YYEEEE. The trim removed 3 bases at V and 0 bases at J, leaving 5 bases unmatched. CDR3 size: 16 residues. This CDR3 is CASSSLAESSYNEQFF. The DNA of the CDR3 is TGTGCCAGCAGCTCACTAGCGGAAAGCTCCTACAATGAGCAGTTCTTC.

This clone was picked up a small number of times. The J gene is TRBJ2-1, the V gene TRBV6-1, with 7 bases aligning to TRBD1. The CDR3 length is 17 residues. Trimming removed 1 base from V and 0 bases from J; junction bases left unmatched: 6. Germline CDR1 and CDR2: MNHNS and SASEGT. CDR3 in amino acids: CASSEGTTGSSYNEQFF. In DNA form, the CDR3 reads TGTGCCAGCAGTGAAGGAACGACAGGGAGCTCCTACAATGAGCAGTTCTTC.

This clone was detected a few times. Written as DNA, the CDR3 is TGTGCCAGTAGTACAAACAGGGTCCGGGGGACTAGCGGCTACAATGAGCAGTTCTTC. Translated, it gives CASSTNRVRGTSGYNEQFF. This chain links TRBV19 with TRBJ2-1; TRBD2 matches at 11 bases. V gave up 4 bases and J gave up 3 bases; unmatched junction bases: 14. Germline V CDR1 and CDR2: LNHDA, SQIVND (reference sequence). CDR3 size: 19 residues.

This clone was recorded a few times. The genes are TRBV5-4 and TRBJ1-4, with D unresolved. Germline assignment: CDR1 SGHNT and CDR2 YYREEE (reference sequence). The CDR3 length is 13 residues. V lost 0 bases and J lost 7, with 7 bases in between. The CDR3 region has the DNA TGTGCCAGCAGCTTGGCCGGGTCTGAAAAACTGTTTTTT. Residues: CASSLAGSEKLFF.

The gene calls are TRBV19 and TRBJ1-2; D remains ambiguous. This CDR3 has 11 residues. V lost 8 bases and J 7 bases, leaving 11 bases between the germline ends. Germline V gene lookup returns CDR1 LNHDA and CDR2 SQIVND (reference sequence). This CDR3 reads CASRVLGGYTF. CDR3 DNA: TGTGCCAGTCGGGTCCTGGGTGGCTACACCTTC.

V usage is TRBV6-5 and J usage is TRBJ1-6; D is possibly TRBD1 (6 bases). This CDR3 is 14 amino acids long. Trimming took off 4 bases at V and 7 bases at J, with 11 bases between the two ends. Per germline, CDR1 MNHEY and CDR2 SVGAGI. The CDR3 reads CASSLQGRNSPLHF. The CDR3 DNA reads TGTGCCAGCAGTTTACAGGGTCGGAATTCACCCCTCCACTTT.

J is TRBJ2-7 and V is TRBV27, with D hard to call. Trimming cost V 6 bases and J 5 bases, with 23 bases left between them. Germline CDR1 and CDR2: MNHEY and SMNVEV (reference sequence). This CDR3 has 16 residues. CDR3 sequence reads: CASRVPTYPIIHEQYF. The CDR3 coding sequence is TGTGCCAGCAGGGTTCCGACTTACCCAATCATCCACGAGCAGTACTTC.

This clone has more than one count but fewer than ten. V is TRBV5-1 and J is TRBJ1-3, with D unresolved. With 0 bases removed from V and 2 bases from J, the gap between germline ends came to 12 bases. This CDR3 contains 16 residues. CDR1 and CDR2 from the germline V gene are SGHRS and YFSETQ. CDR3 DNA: TGCGCCAGCAGCTTGGGGGCGGAGGGAGCTGGAAACACCATATATTTT. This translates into CASSLGAEGAGNTIYF.

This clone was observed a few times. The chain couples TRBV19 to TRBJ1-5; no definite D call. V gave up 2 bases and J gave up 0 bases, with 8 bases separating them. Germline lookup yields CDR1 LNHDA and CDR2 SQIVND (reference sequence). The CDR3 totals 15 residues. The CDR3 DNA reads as TGTGCCAGTAGTATAATTAATCCTAGCAATCAGCCCCAGCATTTT. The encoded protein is CASSIINPSNQPQHF.

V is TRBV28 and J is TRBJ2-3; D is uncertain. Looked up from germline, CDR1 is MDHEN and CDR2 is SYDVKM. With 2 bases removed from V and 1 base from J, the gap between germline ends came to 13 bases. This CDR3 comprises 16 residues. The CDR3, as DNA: TGTGCCAGCAGTTTAATTATCGGAGACGGCACAGATACGCAGTATTTT. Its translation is CASSLIIGDGTDTQYF.

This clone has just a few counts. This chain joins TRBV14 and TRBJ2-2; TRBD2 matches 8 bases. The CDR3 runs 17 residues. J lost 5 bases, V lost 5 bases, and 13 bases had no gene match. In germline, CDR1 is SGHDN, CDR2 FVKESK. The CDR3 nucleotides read TGTGCCAGCAGCTCCGTAAGGGCGGGAGGACCTACCGGGGAGCTGTTTTTT. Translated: CASSSVRAGGPTGELFF. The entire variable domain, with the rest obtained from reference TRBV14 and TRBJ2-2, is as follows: EAGVTQFPSHSVIEKGQTVTLRCDPISGHDNLYWYRRVMGKEIKFLLHFVKESKQDESGMPNNRFLAERTGGTYSTLKVQPAELEDSGVYFCASSSVRAGGPTGELFFGEGSRLTVL.

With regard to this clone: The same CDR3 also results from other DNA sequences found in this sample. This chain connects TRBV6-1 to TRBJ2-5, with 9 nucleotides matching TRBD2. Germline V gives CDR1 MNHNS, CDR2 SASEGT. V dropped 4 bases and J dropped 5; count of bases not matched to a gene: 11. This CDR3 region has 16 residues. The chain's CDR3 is CASSGEVLAGRETQYF. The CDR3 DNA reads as TGTGCCAGCAGTGGAGAGGTACTAGCGGGTAGGGAGACCCAGTACTTC.

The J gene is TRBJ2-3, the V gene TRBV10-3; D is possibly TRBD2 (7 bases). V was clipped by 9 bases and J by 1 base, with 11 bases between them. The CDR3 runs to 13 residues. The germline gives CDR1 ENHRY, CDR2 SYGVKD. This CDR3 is CAMGGGGTDTQYF. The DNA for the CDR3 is TGTGCCATGGGGGGGGGCGGCACAGATACGCAGTATTTT.

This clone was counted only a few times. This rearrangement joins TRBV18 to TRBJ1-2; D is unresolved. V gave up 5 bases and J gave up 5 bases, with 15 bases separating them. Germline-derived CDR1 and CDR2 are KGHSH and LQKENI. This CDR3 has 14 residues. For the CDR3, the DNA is TGTGCCAGCTCATCCGGGAGGGAGCCATATGGCTACACCTTC. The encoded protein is CASSSGREPYGYTF.

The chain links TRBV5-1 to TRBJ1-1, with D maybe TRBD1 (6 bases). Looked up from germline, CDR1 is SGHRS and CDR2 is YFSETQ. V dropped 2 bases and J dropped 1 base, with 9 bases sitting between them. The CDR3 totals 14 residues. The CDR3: CASSFWTANTEAFF. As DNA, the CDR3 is TGCGCCAGCAGCTTTTGGACAGCGAACACTGAAGCTTTCTTT.

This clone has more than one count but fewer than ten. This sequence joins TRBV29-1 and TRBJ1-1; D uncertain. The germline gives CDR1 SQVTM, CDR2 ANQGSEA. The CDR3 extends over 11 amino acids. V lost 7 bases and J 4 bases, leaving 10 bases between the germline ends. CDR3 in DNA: TGCAGCGCCGGCAGAGGCACTGAAGCTTTCTTT. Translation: CSAGRGTEAFF.

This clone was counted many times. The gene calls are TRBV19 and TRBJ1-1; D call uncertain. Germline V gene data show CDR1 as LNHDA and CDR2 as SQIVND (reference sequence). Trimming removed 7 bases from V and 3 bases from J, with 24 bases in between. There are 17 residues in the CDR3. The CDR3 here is CASKPRPPEALHTEAFF. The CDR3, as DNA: TGTGCCAGTAAGCCTAGACCTCCCGAGGCCCTACACACTGAAGCTTTCTTT.

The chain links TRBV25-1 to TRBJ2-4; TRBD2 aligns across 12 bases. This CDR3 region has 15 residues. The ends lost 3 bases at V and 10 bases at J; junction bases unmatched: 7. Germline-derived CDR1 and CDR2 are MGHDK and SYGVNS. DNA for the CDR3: TGTGCCAGCAGTGACACTAGCGGGAGGCGAAAAATTCAGTACTTC. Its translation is CASSDTSGRRKIQYF. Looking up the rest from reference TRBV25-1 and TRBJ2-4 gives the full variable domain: EADIYQTPRYLVIGTGKKITLECSQTMGHDKMYWYQQDPGMELHLIHYSYGVNSTEKGDLSSESTVSRIRTEHFPLTLESARPSHTSQYLCASSDTSGRRKIQYFGAGTRLSVL.

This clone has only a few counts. The CDR3: CAWRARDWTGELFF. CDR3 DNA: TGTGCCTGGAGAGCGAGGGATTGGACCGGGGAGCTGTTTTTT. This chain connects TRBV30 to TRBJ2-2; TRBD2 is a possible D gene (5 bases). V lost 3 bases and J lost 5, with 13 bases in between. Looked up from germline, CDR1 is GTSNPN and CDR2 is SVGIG (reference sequence). This CDR3 spans 14 amino acids.